The 18 T cell receptor beta chains reported below all come from one sample, sequenced in a study of T cell repertoires in cytomegalovirus infection. Via MiXCR, TCRdb re-called the reads, giving one row per CDR3 protein. The sample lists about 310,000 distinct CDR3 sequences; roughly 15% were seen once. Sequencing was performed on PBMCs. The receptors were gathered from a human donor in good health (CMV status not recorded). Some clones in this sample may be carry-over from other donors' samples.

This chain connects TRBV27 to TRBJ1-2; D possibly corresponds to TRBD1 (5 bases). With 5 bases removed from V and 5 bases from J, the gap between germline ends came to 18 bases. The germline CDR1 and CDR2 sequences are MNHEY and SMNVEV (reference sequence). This CDR3 spans 15 amino acids. CDR3 amino acids: CASSNNPGPGYGYTF. The CDR3 DNA is TGTGCCAGCAGTAACAACCCGGGGCCGGGGTATGGCTACACCTTC.

For this clonotype: A much more abundant neighbour one base away suggests this may be a read error. The chain is built from TRBV28 and TRBJ2-7; D not resolved. The CDR3 is made up of 13 amino acids. Germline lookup yields CDR1 MDHEN and CDR2 SYDVKM. As DNA, the CDR3 is TGTGCCAGCAGTTTTCGCTTTTCCTACGAGCAGTGCTTC. Amino acids: CASSFRFSYEQCF.

The V gene is TRBV18, the J gene TRBJ1-1; D is possibly TRBD1 (5 bases). V lost 0 bases, J lost 0 bases, and 8 bases lay in between. The V gene's germline CDR1 is KGHSH and CDR2 LQKENI. This CDR3 comprises 15 residues. The CDR3 loop reads CASSPPGAMNTEAFF. The CDR3 DNA sequence: TGTGCCAGCTCACCACCAGGGGCGATGAACACTGAAGCTTTCTTT.

This clonotype came up a few times. CDR3 residues: CSPSTSGGSGEQFF. CDR3 sequence (DNA): TGCAGTCCTTCGACTAGCGGGGGCTCGGGGGAGCAGTTCTTC. This chain links TRBV20-1 with TRBJ2-1, with 12 bases that match TRBD2. Trimming removed 8 bases from V and 10 bases from J; junction bases left unmatched: 12. This CDR3 spans 14 amino acids. The germline V gene encodes CDR1 DFQATT and CDR2 SNEGSKA (reference sequence).

This clonotype was picked up one time. Written as DNA, the CDR3 is TGTGCCACACACAACCCGGGGGGCACTGACTATGGCTACACCTTC. Residues: CATHNPGGTDYGYTF. The chain recombines TRBV28 with TRBJ1-2, with D tentatively TRBD1 (6 bases). Germline CDR1 reads MDHEN; CDR2 reads SYDVKM. This CDR3 is 15 amino acids long. Trimming pared 10 bases from V and 3 bases from J, leaving 21 bases between.

To note about this clonotype: A much larger clone lies a single base off, so this may be a read error. The chain uses TRBV12-3 or TRBV12-4 and TRBJ1-2; 7 nucleotides line up with TRBD1. The CDR3 covers 13 residues. V trimming: 5 bases; J trimming: 6 bases; junction bases outside the gene matches: 6. The CDR3 bases are TGTGCCAGCAGTCAAACAGGGGTCCATGGCTACACCTTC. Protein sequence: CASSQTGVHGYTF.

This clonotype occurred many times. This chain connects TRBV7-8 to TRBJ2-7; TRBD1 aligns across 8 bases. V trimming: 3 bases; J trimming: 5 bases; junction bases outside the gene matches: 6. The length of the CDR3 is 14 residues. The V gene's germline CDR1 is SGHVS and CDR2 FQNEAQ. The DNA for the CDR3 is TGTGCCAGCAGCTTCGGACAGGGAGGCCACGAGCAGTACTTC. It is translated as CASSFGQGGHEQYF.

Many counts were recorded for this clonotype. The rearrangement joins TRBV7-2 to TRBJ1-4, with D perhaps TRBD1 (5 bases). V was pared by 1 base and J by 8 bases, with 14 bases between. The CDR3 contains 15 residues. CDR1 and CDR2 from the germline V gene are SGHTA and FQGNSA. The CDR3 DNA is TGTGCCAGCAGCTTAGTGTTTGGGGGGGTAGAAAAACTGTTTTTT. It encodes CASSLVFGGVEKLFF.

This clonotype appeared a few times. The chain carries TRBV29-1 and TRBJ2-3, with a tentative D call TRBD1 (6 bases). With 7 bases removed from V and 2 bases from J, the gap between germline ends came to 16 bases. The CDR3 has 14 amino acids. The germline V gene has CDR1 SQVTM and CDR2 ANQGSEA. CDR3 DNA: TGCAGCGCCCTAGCAGGGGAAAACACAGATACGCAGTATTTT. Its translation: CSALAGENTDTQYF.

J is TRBJ2-3 and V is TRBV5-4; TRBD2 matches 12 bases. The junction had 4 bases not matched to a gene; V was cut back by 1 base and J by 1 base. CDR3 length: 17 residues. The germline CDR1 and CDR2 sequences are SGHNT and YYREEE (reference sequence). In DNA, the CDR3 is TGTGCCAGCAGCTTGACCGGACTAGCGGGGCGCACAGATACGCAGTATTTT. Translating it yields CASSLTGLAGRTDTQYF.

This clonotype was picked up many times. This chain uses TRBV12-3 or TRBV12-4 with TRBJ2-7; weak D call: TRBD1 (5 bases). This CDR3 spans 12 amino acids. Trimming pared 5 bases from V and 4 bases from J, leaving 9 bases between. The CDR3 sequence is CASSPTEYEQYF. The DNA of the CDR3 is TGTGCCAGCAGTCCGACAGAGTACGAGCAGTACTTC.

This clonotype was seen at least ten times. The V gene is TRBV27, the J gene TRBJ2-7; 7 nucleotides match TRBD1. V lost 6 bases, J lost 2 bases, and 7 bases stayed unmatched. Looked up from germline, CDR1 is MNHEY and CDR2 is SMNVEV (reference sequence). The CDR3 has 14 amino acids. In DNA form, the CDR3 reads TGTGCCAGCAGGAAGACAGGGACGGCCTACGAGCAGTACTTC. It yields the protein CASRKTGTAYEQYF.

The chain combines TRBV5-4 with TRBJ2-5; 7 nucleotides align to TRBD1. CDR3 length: 15 amino acids. The V gene's germline CDR1 is SGHNT and CDR2 YYREEE (reference sequence). V shed 5 bases, J shed 4 bases, and the junction held 11 bases outside the gene matches. For the CDR3, the DNA is TGTGCCAGCAGTCGTAGTACAGGGGCCCTAGAGACCCAGTACTTC. This sequence encodes CASSRSTGALETQYF.

This clonotype was seen many times. This chain joins TRBV7-2 and TRBJ2-5; D call uncertain. Trimming removed 2 bases from V and 0 bases from J, with 13 bases in between. Germline assignment: CDR1 SGHTA and CDR2 FQGNSA. The CDR3 spans 16 residues. The CDR3 protein is CASSLISGANQETQYF. Here the CDR3 DNA reads TGTGCCAGCAGCTTAATATCAGGCGCTAACCAAGAGACCCAGTACTTC. The full variable domain, rest sourced from reference TRBV7-2 and TRBJ2-5, is GAGVSQSPSNKVTEKGKDVELRCDPISGHTALYWYRQSLGQGLEFLIYFQGNSAPDKSGLPSDRFSAERTGGSVSTLTIQRTQQEDSAVYLCASSLISGANQETQYFGPGTRLLVL.

This chain uses TRBV6-6 with TRBJ1-1; TRBD1 is a possible D gene (6 bases). Trimming removed 5 bases at V and 4 bases at J, with 14 bases between. Germline V gene sequence: CDR1 MNHNY, CDR2 SVGAGI (reference sequence). This CDR3 contains 14 residues. CDR3 sequence reads: CASSGGRGGTEAFF. The CDR3 DNA reads as TGTGCCAGCAGTGGAGGCAGGGGTGGCACTGAAGCTTTCTTT.

On this clonotype itself: This could be a read error, since a much larger clone is one nucleotide away. The conserved phenylalanine or tryptophan is not found at the CDR3 terminus, so this likely reflects a read error. The chain employs TRBV5-4 and TRBJ2-3, with D uncertain. The CDR3 length is 12 residues. CDR1 is SGHNT, CDR2 YYREEE, per germline (reference sequence). V was clipped by 0 bases and J by 4 bases, with 3 bases between them. CDR3 in DNA: TGTGCCAGCAGCTTGGATGCAGATACGCAGTATGTT. Amino acids: CASSLDADTQYV.

The sample holds a few counts of this clonotype. This clone may be a read error of a much larger clone one base away. The gene calls are TRBV7-2 and TRBJ2-7; 9 nucleotides line up with TRBD2. The germline V gene encodes CDR1 SGHTA and CDR2 FQGNSA. The length of the CDR3 is 15 residues. Trimming at V came to 1 base and at J to 2 bases, leaving 3 bases not matched to a gene. Written as DNA, the CDR3 is TGTGCCAGCAGCTTAGTAGCGGGGGCCACCTACGAGCAGTACTTC. Amino acids: CASSLVAGATYEQYF.

V is TRBV7-9 and J is TRBJ2-1; 10 bases map to TRBD2. The ends lost 5 bases at V and 6 bases at J; junction bases unmatched: 4. CDR3 length equals 14 residues. Germline CDR1 is SEHNR and CDR2 is FQNEAQ (reference sequence). As DNA, the CDR3 is TGTGCCAGCAGCACTAGCGGGGCGGGCAATGAGCAGTTCTTC. It codes for CASSTSGAGNEQFF.